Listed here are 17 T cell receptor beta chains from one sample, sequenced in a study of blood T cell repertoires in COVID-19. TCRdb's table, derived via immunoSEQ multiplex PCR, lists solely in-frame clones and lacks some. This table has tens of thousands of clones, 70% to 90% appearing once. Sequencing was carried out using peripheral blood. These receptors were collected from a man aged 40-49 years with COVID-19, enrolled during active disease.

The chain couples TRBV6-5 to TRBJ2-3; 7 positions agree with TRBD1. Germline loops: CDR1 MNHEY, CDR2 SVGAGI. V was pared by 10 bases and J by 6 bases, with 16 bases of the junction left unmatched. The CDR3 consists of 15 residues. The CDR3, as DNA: TGTGCCACAAACTGGGCAGGGGGTGCCGGTGATACGCAGTATTTT. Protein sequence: CATNWAGGAGDTQYF.

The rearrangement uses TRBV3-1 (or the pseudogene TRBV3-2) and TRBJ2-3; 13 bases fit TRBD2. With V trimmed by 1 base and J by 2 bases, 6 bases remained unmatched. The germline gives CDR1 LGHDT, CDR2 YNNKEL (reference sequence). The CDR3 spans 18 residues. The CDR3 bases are TGTGCCAGCAGCCAAGGTCGACTAGCGGGGGGCCTCACAGATACGCAGTATTTT. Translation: CASSQGRLAGGLTDTQYF.

In DNA form, the CDR3 reads TGCAGCGTTGAGGGCAGGGTACATGGCTACACCTTC. Amino acids: CSVEGRVHGYTF. This chain connects TRBV29-1 to TRBJ1-2; tentative D call: TRBD1 (5 bases). This CDR3 is 12 amino acids long. The V and J ends lost 3 bases and 6 bases respectively, with 11 bases between them. The germline gives CDR1 SQVTM, CDR2 ANQGSEA.

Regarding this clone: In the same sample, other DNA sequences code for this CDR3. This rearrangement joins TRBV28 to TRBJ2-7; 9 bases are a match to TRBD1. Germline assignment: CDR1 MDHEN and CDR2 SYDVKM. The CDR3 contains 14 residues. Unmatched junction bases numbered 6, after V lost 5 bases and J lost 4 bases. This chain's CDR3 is CASSPDRGNYEQYF. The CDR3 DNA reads TGTGCCAGCAGTCCGGACAGGGGAAATTACGAGCAGTACTTC. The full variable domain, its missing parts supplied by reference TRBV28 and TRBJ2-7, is DVKVTQSSRYLVKRTGEKVFLECVQDMDHENMFWYRQDPGLGLRLIYFSYDVKMKEKGDIPEGYSVSREKKERFSLILESASTNQTSMYLCASSPDRGNYEQYFGPGTRLTVT.

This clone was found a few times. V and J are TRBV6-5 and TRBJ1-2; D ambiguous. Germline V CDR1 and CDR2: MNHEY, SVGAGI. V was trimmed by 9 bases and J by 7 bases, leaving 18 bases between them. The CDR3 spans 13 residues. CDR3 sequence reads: CASTIDSLVGYTF. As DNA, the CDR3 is TGTGCCAGTACGATTGACTCCTTAGTTGGCTACACCTTC.

The chain's CDR3 is CASSLVGGGYTF. CDR3 DNA: TGTGCCAGCAGCTTGGTTGGAGGTGGCTACACCTTC. This chain joins TRBV5-6 and TRBJ1-2; D is undetermined. Deletions cut 0 bases from V and 7 bases from J, with 7 bases between. Germline V gives CDR1 SGHDT, CDR2 YYEEEE. The CDR3 covers 12 residues.

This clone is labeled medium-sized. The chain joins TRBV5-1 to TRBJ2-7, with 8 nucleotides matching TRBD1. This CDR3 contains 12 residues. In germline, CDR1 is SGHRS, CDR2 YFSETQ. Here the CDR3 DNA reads TGCCTCTCGACAGGGGTTGGATACGAGCAGTACTTC. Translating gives CLSTGVGYEQYF. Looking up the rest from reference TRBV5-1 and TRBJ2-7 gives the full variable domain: KAGVTQTPRYLIKTRGQQVTLSCSPISGHRSVSWYQQTPGQGLQFLFEYFSETQRNKGNFPGRFSGRQFSNSRSEMNVSTLELGDSALYLCLSTGVGYEQYFGPGTRLTVT.

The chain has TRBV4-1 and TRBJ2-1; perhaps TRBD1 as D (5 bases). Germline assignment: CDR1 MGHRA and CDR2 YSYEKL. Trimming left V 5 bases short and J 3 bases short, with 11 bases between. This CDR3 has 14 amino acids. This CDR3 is CASSTRQFYNEQFF. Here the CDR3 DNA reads TGCGCCAGCAGCACGCGACAGTTCTACAATGAGCAGTTCTTC.

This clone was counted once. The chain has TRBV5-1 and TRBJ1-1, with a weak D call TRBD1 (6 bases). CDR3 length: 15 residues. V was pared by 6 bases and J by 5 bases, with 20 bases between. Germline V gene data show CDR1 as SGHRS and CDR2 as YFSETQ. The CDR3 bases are TGCGCCAGCAAGAGACGCTCGGCAGGGGAAACTGAAGCTTTCTTT. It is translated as CASKRRSAGETEAFF.

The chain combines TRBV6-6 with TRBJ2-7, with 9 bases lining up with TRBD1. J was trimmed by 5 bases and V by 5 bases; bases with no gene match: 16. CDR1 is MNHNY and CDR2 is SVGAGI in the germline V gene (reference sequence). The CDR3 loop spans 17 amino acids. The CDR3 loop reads CASSQNAIGTGNDEQYF. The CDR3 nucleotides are TGTGCCAGCAGTCAGAATGCCATCGGGACAGGGAACGACGAGCAGTACTTC.

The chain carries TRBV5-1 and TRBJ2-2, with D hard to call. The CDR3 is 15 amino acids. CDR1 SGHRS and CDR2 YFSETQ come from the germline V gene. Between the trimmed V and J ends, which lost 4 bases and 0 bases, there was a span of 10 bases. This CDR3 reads CASSLTYSNTGELFF. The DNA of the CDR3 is TGCGCCAGCAGCCTGACATATTCGAACACCGGGGAGCTGTTTTTT.

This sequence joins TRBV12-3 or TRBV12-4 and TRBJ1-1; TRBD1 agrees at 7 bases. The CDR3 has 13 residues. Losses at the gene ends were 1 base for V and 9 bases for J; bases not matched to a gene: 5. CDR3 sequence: CASSLGGQSKAFF. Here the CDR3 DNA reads TGTGCCAGCAGTTTAGGGGGACAGAGCAAAGCTTTCTTT.

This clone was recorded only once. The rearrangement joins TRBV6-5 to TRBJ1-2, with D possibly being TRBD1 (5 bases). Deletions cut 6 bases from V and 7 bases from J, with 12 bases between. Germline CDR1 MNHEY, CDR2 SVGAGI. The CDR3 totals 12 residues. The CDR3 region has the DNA TGTGCCAGCAGGAGGATTCAGGGTGGCTACACCTTC. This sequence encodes CASRRIQGGYTF.

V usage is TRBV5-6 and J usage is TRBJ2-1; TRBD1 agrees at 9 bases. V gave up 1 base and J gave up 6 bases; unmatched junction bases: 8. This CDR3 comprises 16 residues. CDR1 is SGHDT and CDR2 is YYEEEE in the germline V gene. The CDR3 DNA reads TGTGCCAGCAGCTTGAACAGCGGACAGGGGATCAATGAGCAGTTCTTC. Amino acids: CASSLNSGQGINEQFF.

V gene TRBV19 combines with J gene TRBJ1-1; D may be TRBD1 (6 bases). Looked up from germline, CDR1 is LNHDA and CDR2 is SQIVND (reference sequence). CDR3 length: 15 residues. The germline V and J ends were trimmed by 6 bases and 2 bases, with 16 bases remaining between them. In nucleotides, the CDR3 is TGTGCCAGTAGACCAAGGAGGACAGACAACACTGAAGCTTTCTTT. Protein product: CASRPRRTDNTEAFF.

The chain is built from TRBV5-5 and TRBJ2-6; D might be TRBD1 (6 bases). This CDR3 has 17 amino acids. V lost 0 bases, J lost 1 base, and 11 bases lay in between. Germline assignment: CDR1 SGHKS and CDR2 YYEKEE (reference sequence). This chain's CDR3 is CASSLAGRGSGANVLTF. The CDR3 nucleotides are TGTGCCAGCAGCTTGGCCGGCAGGGGTTCTGGGGCCAACGTCCTGACTTTC.

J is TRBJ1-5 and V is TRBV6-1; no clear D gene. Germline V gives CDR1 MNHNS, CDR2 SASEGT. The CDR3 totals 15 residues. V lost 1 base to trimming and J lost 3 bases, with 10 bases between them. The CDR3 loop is CASSEGGIANQPQHF. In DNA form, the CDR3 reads TGTGCCAGCAGTGAAGGAGGGATCGCCAATCAGCCCCAGCATTTT.